This passage covers 22 T cell receptor beta chains from one sample sequenced in a study of cytomegalovirus exposure and HLA in healthy donors. This table comes from immunoSEQ multiplex PCR, and its TCRdb copy is limited to in-frame clones, with some not included. The data hold some 140,000 clones, with 70% to 90% observed a single time. Input material: PBMCs. These receptors were obtained from a man in his late teens or twenties in good health and CMV-seropositive.

The rearrangement links TRBV12-5 to TRBJ2-7; the match to TRBD2 covers 7 bases. This CDR3 has 14 amino acids. Trimming cost V 7 bases and J 3 bases; bases outside gene matches: 9. Germline CDR1 and CDR2: LGHNT and FRNRAP. The CDR3 region has the DNA TGTGCTAGTGCCTGGGGAGGGACCCTCTACGAGCAGTACTTC. Amino acids: CASAWGGTLYEQYF.

The chain links TRBV6-5 to TRBJ2-1, with TRBD1 identical over 9 bases. Germline-derived CDR1 and CDR2 are MNHEY and SVGAGI. With 5 bases clipped from V and 2 bases from J, the junction kept 4 bases outside the gene matches. The CDR3 contains 15 residues. The CDR3 DNA reads as TGTGCCAGCAGTACCCGGGACAGGGCCTACAATGAGCAGTTCTTC. Protein sequence: CASSTRDRAYNEQFF.

The gene calls are TRBV27 and TRBJ2-7; the D is unclear. CDR1 MNHEY and CDR2 SMNVEV come from the germline V gene (reference sequence). V lost 4 bases, J lost 0 bases, and 7 bases lay in between. The CDR3 totals 13 residues. CDR3 protein: CASSYDISYEQYF. The CDR3 coding sequence is TGTGCCAGCAGTTATGACATCTCCTACGAGCAGTACTTC.

The V call is TRBV5-1, the J call TRBJ2-3; TRBD1 matches at 7 bases. The CDR3 has 15 amino acids. Trimming cost V 6 bases and J 3 bases; bases outside gene matches: 10. Looked up from germline, CDR1 is SGHRS and CDR2 is YFSETQ. The CDR3 DNA reads as TGCGCCAGCACCCCAACAGGGGCAGGTACAGATACGCAGTATTTT. Translated, it gives CASTPTGAGTDTQYF.

This chain links TRBV11-3 with TRBJ2-1; weak D call: TRBD1 (6 bases). This CDR3 spans 16 amino acids. V lost 5 bases and J 0 bases, leaving 14 bases between the germline ends. The germline V gene has CDR1 SGHNT and CDR2 YENEEA. As DNA, the CDR3 is TGTGCCAGCAGCAAAGGACAGCTCGCCTCCTACAATGAGCAGTTCTTC. Translating gives CASSKGQLASYNEQFF.

A few counts support this clone. This rearrangement joins TRBV6-1 to TRBJ1-1, with a weak D call TRBD1 (6 bases). The V gene lost 7 bases and the J gene lost 1 base, with 13 bases spanning the gap. CDR3 length equals 14 residues. Germline V gives CDR1 MNHNS, CDR2 SASEGT. The CDR3 coding sequence is TGTGCCAGCACCAGGGGTCTTGAGAACACTGAAGCTTTCTTT. Residues: CASTRGLENTEAFF.

J is TRBJ2-7 and V is TRBV7-9, with TRBD2 matching 7 bases. The germline V gene encodes CDR1 SEHNR and CDR2 FQNEAQ (reference sequence). CDR3 size: 15 residues. V lost 2 bases and J lost 3; bases outside the gene matches: 7. The CDR3 coding sequence is TGTGCCAGCAGCTTAAGGGCGGGAGCTAACTACGAGCAGTACTTC. Its translation: CASSLRAGANYEQYF.

The chain links TRBV2 to TRBJ2-7; 7 bases align to TRBD2. Germline lookup yields CDR1 SNHLY and CDR2 FYNNEI. With V trimmed by 1 base and J by 7 bases, 16 bases remained unmatched. The CDR3 totals 17 residues. CDR3 nucleotides: TGTGCCAGCAGTGAAGTACGCCCTGGGGGAGGGCGTGAAGAGCAGTACTTC. It specifies CASSEVRPGGGREEQYF.

As to this clone: No DNA is shown, since the ends of the CDR3 on it are uncertain; the CDR3 is the one TCRdb lists. The chain employs TRBV2 and TRBJ2-1; the table's D call of TRBD1 was not tested on the DNA. With termini counted, the CDR3 has 12 amino acids. Germline assignment: CDR1 SNHLY and CDR2 FYNNEI. The CDR3 region is CASNEQFFLPFF.

The chain carries TRBV6-6 and TRBJ1-1; 8 bases are a match to TRBD1. The V and J ends lost 6 bases and 4 bases, in that order; junction bases with no gene match: 13. The CDR3 spans 16 residues. Germline CDR1 is MNHNY and CDR2 is SVGAGI (reference sequence). The CDR3 DNA reads as TGTGCCAGCAGGTATACAGGGGGAGCGAAGGGCACTGAAGCTTTCTTT. Residues: CASRYTGGAKGTEAFF.

The gene calls are TRBV7-2 and TRBJ1-1; D ambiguous. CDR1 and CDR2 from the germline V gene are SGHTA and FQGNSA. The V end was cut by 5 bases, the J end by 2 bases, with 6 bases between. The CDR3 spans 12 residues. This CDR3 reads CASSLTNTEAFF. In nucleotides, the CDR3 is TGTGCCAGCAGCCTAACTAACACTGAAGCTTTCTTT. The variable domain in full, completed from reference TRBV7-2 and TRBJ1-1, reads GAGVSQSPSNKVTEKGKDVELRCDPISGHTALYWYRQSLGQGLEFLIYFQGNSAPDKSGLPSDRFSAERTGGSVSTLTIQRTQQEDSAVYLCASSLTNTEAFFGQGTRLTVV.

The rearrangement links TRBV7-2 to TRBJ2-5; D call uncertain. The CDR3 consists of 15 residues. Trimming left V 5 bases short and J 2 bases short, with 15 bases between. Germline CDR1 SGHTA, CDR2 FQGNSA. CDR3 DNA: TGTGCCAGCAGCCCACCCTGGGCAGGTCAAGAGACCCAGTACTTC. Protein: CASSPPWAGQETQYF.

V is TRBV5-4 and J is TRBJ1-1; D possibly corresponds to TRBD1 (5 bases). The germline gives CDR1 SGHNT, CDR2 YYREEE (reference sequence). There are 14 residues in the CDR3. V gave up 1 base and J gave up 2 bases, with 9 bases separating them. The CDR3 is CASSLWGPNTEAFF. The CDR3 DNA sequence: TGTGCCAGCAGCTTGTGGGGCCCCAACACTGAAGCTTTCTTT.

J is TRBJ2-5 and V is TRBV11-2, with 12 bases that match TRBD2. Germline V gives CDR1 SGHAT, CDR2 FQNNGV. CDR3 size: 18 residues. Unmatched junction bases numbered 8, after V lost 3 bases and J lost 0 bases. The CDR3 coding sequence is TGTGCCAGCAGCTTCGCCCCTAGCGGGAGGGGGTACCAAGAGACCCAGTACTTC. It yields the protein CASSFAPSGRGYQETQYF.

The chain links TRBV4-3 to TRBJ1-4; no definite D call. With 0 bases removed from V and 3 bases from J, the gap between germline ends came to 8 bases. CDR1 is LGHNA and CDR2 is YSLEER in the germline V gene. The CDR3 runs to 15 residues. Here the CDR3 reads CASSQDLRANEKLFF. DNA for the CDR3: TGCGCCAGCAGCCAAGATCTGCGTGCTAATGAAAAACTGTTTTTT.

The chain carries TRBV5-1 and TRBJ2-1; 15 bases line up with TRBD2. Germline CDR1 SGHRS, CDR2 YFSETQ. Losses at the gene ends were 4 bases for V and 0 bases for J; bases not matched to a gene: 14. The CDR3 contains 21 residues. The CDR3, as DNA: TGCGCCAGCAGCCCCCAGGGAGGACTAGCGGGAGGGGGGAGCTCCTACAATGAGCAGTTCTTC. Translated, it gives CASSPQGGLAGGGSSYNEQFF.

The CDR3, as DNA: TGTGCTAGTGGATATTTGATGGCTAGGGAGACCCAGTACTTC. It is translated as CASGYLMARETQYF. The chain has TRBV12-5 and TRBJ2-5; D not resolved. Germline V lookup: CDR1 LGHNT, CDR2 FRNRAP. Trimming cost V 6 bases and J 5 bases, with 16 bases left between them. The CDR3 extends over 14 amino acids.

The chain joins TRBV4-1 to TRBJ1-4; D is undetermined. Trimming left V 3 bases short and J 0 bases short, with 11 bases between. Germline assignment: CDR1 MGHRA and CDR2 YSYEKL. CDR3 length: 16 residues. CDR3 DNA sequence: TGCGCCAGCAGCCAGATAGACACCGCAACTAATGAAAAACTGTTTTTT. It specifies CASSQIDTATNEKLFF.

The rearrangement joins TRBV19 to TRBJ1-2, with 7 bases lining up with TRBD1. CDR3 length: 14 residues. The ends lost 6 bases at V and 4 bases at J; junction bases unmatched: 8. Germline CDR1 is LNHDA and CDR2 is SQIVND (reference sequence). The CDR3 loop is CASSPSQGTYGYTF. CDR3 bases: TGTGCCAGTAGCCCCTCACAGGGGACCTATGGCTACACCTTC.

The chain links TRBV9 to TRBJ2-2; 7 bases agree with TRBD2. V was clipped by 1 base and J by 4 bases; unmatched bases: 7. This CDR3 comprises 16 residues. In germline, CDR1 is SGDLS, CDR2 YYNGEE. This chain's CDR3 is CASSVSGAGLTGELFF. Written as DNA, the CDR3 is TGTGCCAGCAGCGTAAGCGGAGCGGGGCTCACCGGGGAGCTGTTTTTT.

This chain links TRBV9 with TRBJ2-1; 8 bases match TRBD1. Germline values: CDR1 SGDLS, CDR2 YYNGEE. The CDR3 contains 14 residues. The ends lost 0 bases at V and 4 bases at J; junction bases unmatched: 0. In DNA form, the CDR3 reads TGTGCCAGCAGCGTAGGGACAGGGTACAATGAGCAGTTCTTC. The encoded protein is CASSVGTGYNEQFF.

The chain employs TRBV7-3 and TRBJ2-7; TRBD1 might be the D (5 bases). The V gene lost 3 bases and the J gene lost 7 bases, with 13 bases spanning the gap. In germline, CDR1 is SGHTA, CDR2 FQGTGA. CDR3 size: 13 residues. CDR3 in amino acids: CASSLGLMNEQYF. The CDR3 DNA is TGTGCCAGCAGCTTGGGGCTTATGAATGAGCAGTACTTC.